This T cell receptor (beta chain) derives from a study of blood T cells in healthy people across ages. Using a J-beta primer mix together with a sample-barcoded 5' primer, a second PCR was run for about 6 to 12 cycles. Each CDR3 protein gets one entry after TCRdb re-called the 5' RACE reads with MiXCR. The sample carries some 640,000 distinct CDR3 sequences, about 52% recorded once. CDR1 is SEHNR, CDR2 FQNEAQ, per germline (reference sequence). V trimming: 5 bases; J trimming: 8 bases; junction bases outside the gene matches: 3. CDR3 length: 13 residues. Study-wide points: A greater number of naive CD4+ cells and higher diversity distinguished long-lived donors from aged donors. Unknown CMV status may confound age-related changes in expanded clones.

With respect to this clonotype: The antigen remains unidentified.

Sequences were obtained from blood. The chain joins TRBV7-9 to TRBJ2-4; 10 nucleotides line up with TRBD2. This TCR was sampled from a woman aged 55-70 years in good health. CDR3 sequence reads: CASSTSGVDIQYF. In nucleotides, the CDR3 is TGTGCCAGCAGCACTAGCGGGGTTGACATTCAGTACTTC.